Here is one T cell receptor beta chain with its context. Its antigen is undetermined. TCR beta CDR3 region amplification was performed from RNA transcripts. The study used the HTBI primer set for a first-round RT-PCR of the TCR CDR3. TCRdb independently ran MiXCR on the multiplex PCR reads; one entry per CDR3 protein. Among about 710,000 distinct CDR3 sequences listed, 16% were seen once. This sample is part of a study of T cells in Graves' hyperthyroidism and ophthalmopathy. Regarding the study as a whole: Most clonotypes that expanded in the thyroid above 0.001 also showed up in blood. A model using 13 V-J features told ophthalmopathy apart from stable hyperthyroidism.

Each patient was aged 18 to 65 and had newly diagnosed hyperthyroidism of under 2 months' duration. Uncontrolled infection, other autoimmune disease, pregnancy or lactation led to exclusion. This receptor was obtained from a man between 18 and 35 years old with Graves' hyperthyroidism. The sequenced sample was blood.

This CDR3 reads CASRWLAANNEQFF. The CDR3 DNA reads TGTGCCAGCAGGTGGCTAGCGGCGAACAATGAGCAGTTCTTC. The chain carries TRBV12-3 or TRBV12-4 and TRBJ2-1, with 7 nucleotides matching TRBD2. CDR3 size: 14 residues. The junction had 7 bases not matched to a gene; V was cut back by 6 bases and J by 5 bases.